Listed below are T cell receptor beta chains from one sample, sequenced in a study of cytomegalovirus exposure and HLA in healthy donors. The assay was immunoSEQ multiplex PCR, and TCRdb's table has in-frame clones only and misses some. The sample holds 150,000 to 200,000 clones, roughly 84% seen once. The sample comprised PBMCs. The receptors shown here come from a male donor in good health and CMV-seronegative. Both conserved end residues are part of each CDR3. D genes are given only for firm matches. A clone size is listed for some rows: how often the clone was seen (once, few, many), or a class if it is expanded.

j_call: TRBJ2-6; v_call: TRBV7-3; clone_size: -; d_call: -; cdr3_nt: TGTGCCAGCAGCTTAGGAGGGGGCACTGGGGCCAACGTCCTGACTTTC; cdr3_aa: CASSLGGGTGANVLTF
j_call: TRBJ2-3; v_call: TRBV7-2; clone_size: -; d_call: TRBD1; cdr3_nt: TGTGCCAGCAGATTGACAGGGGTTTCTGCCTTCCGAATTCCAGATACGCAGTATTTT; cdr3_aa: CASRLTGVSAFRIPDTQYF
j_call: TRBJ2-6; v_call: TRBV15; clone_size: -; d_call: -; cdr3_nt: TGTGCCACCAGCAGAGCCACTGGCTCTGGGGCCAACGTCCTGACTTTC; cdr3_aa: CATSRATGSGANVLTF
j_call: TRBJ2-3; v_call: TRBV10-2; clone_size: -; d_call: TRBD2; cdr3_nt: TGCGCCAGCAGTGACCGACTAGCGGGGGGCACAGATACGCAGTATTTT; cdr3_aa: CASSDRLAGGTDTQYF
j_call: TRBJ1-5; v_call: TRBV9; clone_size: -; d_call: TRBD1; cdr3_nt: TGTGCCAGCAGCGGGGGACAGGGGGTTCAGCCCCAGCATTTT; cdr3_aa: CASSGGQGVQPQHF
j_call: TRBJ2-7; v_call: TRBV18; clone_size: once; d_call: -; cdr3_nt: TGTGCCAGCTCACCACCGGGCGGCAGGGTCTCCTACGAGCAGTACTTC; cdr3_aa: CASSPPGGRVSYEQYF
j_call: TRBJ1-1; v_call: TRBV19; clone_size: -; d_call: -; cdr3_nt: TGTGCCAGCGGTCTTGTGAAAGCTTTCTTT; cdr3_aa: CASGLVKAFF
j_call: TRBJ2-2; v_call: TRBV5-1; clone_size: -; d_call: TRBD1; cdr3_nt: TGCGCCAGCAGCTTGAGGGCCAGAACAGGGGGCGCAGACACCGGGGAGCTGTTTTTT; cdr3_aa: CASSLRARTGGADTGELFF
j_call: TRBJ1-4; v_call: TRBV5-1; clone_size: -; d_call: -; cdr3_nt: TGCGCCAGCAGCTTGGAGGGACACACTAATGAAAAACTGTTTTTT; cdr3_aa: CASSLEGHTNEKLFF
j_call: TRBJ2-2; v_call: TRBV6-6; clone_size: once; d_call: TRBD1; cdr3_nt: TGTGCCAGCAGTCAACAGGGGACCGGGGAGCTGTTTTTT; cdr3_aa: CASSQQGTGELFF
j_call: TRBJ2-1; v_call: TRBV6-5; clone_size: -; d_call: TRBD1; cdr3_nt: TGTGCCAGCGGCATACCGGGACAGGGTTTCAATGAGCAGTTCTTC; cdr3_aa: CASGIPGQGFNEQFF
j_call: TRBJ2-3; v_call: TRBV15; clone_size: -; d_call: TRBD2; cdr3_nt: TGTGCCACCATTCGCCGGGGGGGGGACGTAACAGATACGCAGTATTTT; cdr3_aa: CATIRRGGDVTDTQYF
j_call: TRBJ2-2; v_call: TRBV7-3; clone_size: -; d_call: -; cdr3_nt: TGTGCCAGCAGCTTAGGGGCGGGGTACGGGGAGCTGTTTTTT; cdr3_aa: CASSLGAGYGELFF
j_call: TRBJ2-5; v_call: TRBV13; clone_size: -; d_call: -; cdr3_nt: TGTGCCAGCAGCAGCGCGGGGAGCCAAGAGACCCAGTACTTC; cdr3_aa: CASSSAGSQETQYF
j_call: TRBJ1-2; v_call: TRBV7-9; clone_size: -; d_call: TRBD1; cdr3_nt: TGTTCCAGCAGCGTGTTTTCACGGACAGGGGCTCAGGGCTACACCTTC; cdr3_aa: CSSSVFSRTGAQGYTF
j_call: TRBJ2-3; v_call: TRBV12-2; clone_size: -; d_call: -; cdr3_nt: TGTGCAAGTCGCTTAACAACTAGCGGGGAGGGAATTAGCACAGATACGCAGTATTTT; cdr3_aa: CASRLTTSGEGISTDTQYF
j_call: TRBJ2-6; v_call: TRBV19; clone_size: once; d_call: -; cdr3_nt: TGTGCCAGTAGTATTCCCGGCTCTGGGGCCAACGTCCTGACTTTC; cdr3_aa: CASSIPGSGANVLTF
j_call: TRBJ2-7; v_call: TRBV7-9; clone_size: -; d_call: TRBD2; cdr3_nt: TGTGCCAGCACCTCGGCTAGCGGGGGCTACGAGCAGTACTTC; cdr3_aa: CASTSASGGYEQYF
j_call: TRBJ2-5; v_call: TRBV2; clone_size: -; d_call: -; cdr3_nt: TGTGCCAGCAGACTAGGAGAGACCCAGTACTTC; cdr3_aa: CASRLGETQYF
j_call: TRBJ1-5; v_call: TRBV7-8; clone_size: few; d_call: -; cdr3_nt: TGTGCCAGCAGCTTAGGGGGCGGACAGCCCCAGCATTTT; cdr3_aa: CASSLGGGQPQHF
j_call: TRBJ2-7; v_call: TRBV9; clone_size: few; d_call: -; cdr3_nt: TGTGCCAGCAGCGTAGGAGGGAGCTCCTACGAGCAGTACTTC; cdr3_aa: CASSVGGSSYEQYF
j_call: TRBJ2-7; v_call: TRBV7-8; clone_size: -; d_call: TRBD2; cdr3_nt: TGTGCCAGCAGCAAAGAGGGACTAGCGTACCACGAGCAGTACTTC; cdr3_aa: CASSKEGLAYHEQYF
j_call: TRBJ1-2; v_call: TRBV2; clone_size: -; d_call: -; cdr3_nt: TGTGCCAGAAGGACAGTAGTCGGCTACACCTTC; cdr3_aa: CARRTVVGYTF
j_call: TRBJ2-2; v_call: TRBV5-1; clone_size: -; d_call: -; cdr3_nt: TGCGCCAGCGGAACGACAGGAGCCGGGGAGCTGTTTTTT; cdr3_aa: CASGTTGAGELFF
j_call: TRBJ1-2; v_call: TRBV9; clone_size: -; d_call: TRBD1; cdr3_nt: TGTGCCAGCAGCGAAGGGGGGACAGGCACTAACTATGGCTACACCTTC; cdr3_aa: CASSEGGTGTNYGYTF
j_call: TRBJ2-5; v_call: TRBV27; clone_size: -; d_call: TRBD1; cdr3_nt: TGTGCCAGCAGTCACCAGGGGGCTCAAGAGACCCAGTACTTC; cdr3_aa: CASSHQGAQETQYF
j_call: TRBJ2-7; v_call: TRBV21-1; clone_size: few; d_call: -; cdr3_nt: TGTGCCAGCAGCAAAGGCGGACTGTCGTTC; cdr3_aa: CASSKGGLSF